This entry lists 20 T cell receptor beta chains sequenced from one sample in a study of cytomegalovirus exposure and HLA in healthy donors. The PCR contained 60 Vbeta and 13 Jbeta primers. Using immunoSEQ multiplex PCR, the repertoire was profiled, and TCRdb retains in-frame clones only, with some absent. Altogether approximately 110,000 clones are present, over 60% being singletons, with the ten largest covering around 5%. The sequenced material came from PBMCs. Receptors were obtained from a man younger than 40 in good health and CMV-seropositive.

The gene calls are TRBV5-1 and TRBJ2-7; D is uncertain. The CDR3 spans 13 residues. Deletions cut 0 bases from V and 0 bases from J, with 4 bases between. Germline assignment: CDR1 SGHRS and CDR2 YFSETQ. For the CDR3, the DNA is TGCGCCAGCAGCTTGGACAACTCCTACGAGCAGTACTTC. Protein sequence: CASSLDNSYEQYF.

The genes are TRBV10-3 and TRBJ2-7; tentative D call: TRBD1 (6 bases). Looked up from germline, CDR1 is ENHRY and CDR2 is SYGVKD. The CDR3 runs 15 residues. The V and J ends lost 6 bases and 0 bases respectively, with 15 bases between them. CDR3 sequence: CAISLDRPDSYEQYF. The CDR3 DNA reads as TGTGCCATCAGCCTCGACAGGCCCGACTCCTACGAGCAGTACTTC.

The V call is TRBV4-3, the J call TRBJ1-3; 7 bases map to TRBD1. The V gene end was trimmed by 1 base and the J gene end by 4 bases; junction bases not matched to a gene: 10. Germline V CDR1 and CDR2: LGHNA, YSLEER. This CDR3 is built from 17 residues. CDR3 amino acids: CASSQGLAQGRGNTIYF. The CDR3 DNA sequence: TGCGCCAGCAGCCAAGGGTTGGCACAGGGGAGAGGAAACACCATATATTTT.

This clone came up a few times. The chain uses TRBV4-2 and TRBJ2-7; 10 bases align to TRBD1. With V trimmed by 0 bases and J by 12 bases, 5 bases remained unmatched. The CDR3 spans 13 residues. CDR1 is LGHNA and CDR2 is YNFKEQ in the germline V gene. The chain's CDR3 is CASSQDWDRGLYF. In DNA, the CDR3 is TGTGCCAGCAGCCAAGACTGGGACAGGGGTCTGTACTTC.

The CDR3 sequence is CASRQGDYGYTF. In DNA form, the CDR3 reads TGTGCCAGCAGACAGGGAGACTATGGCTACACCTTC. The chain uses TRBV28 and TRBJ1-2, with a tentative D call TRBD1 (6 bases). The CDR3 consists of 12 residues. V was cut by 6 bases and J by 3 bases, with 8 bases left in between. Germline V CDR1 and CDR2: MDHEN, SYDVKM.

J is TRBJ2-2 and V is TRBV2; 8 positions match TRBD2. V trimming: 5 bases; J trimming: 3 bases; junction bases outside the gene matches: 8. Per germline, CDR1 SNHLY and CDR2 FYNNEI. CDR3 length equals 16 residues. CDR3 bases: TGTGCCAGCAGTAATTCAGCGGGGGCCCACACCGGGGAGCTGTTTTTT. It is translated as CASSNSAGAHTGELFF.

The table lists this clone with a count of one. The chain combines TRBV5-1 with TRBJ2-3, with 9 nucleotides matching TRBD1. This CDR3 region has 14 residues. CDR1 is SGHRS and CDR2 is YFSETQ in the germline V gene. Losses at the gene ends were 3 bases for V and 6 bases for J; bases not matched to a gene: 5. CDR3 DNA sequence: TGCGCCAGCAGCTATACAGGGGGCTCTGATACGCAGTATTTT. Protein sequence: CASSYTGGSDTQYF.

The V call is TRBV4-3, the J call TRBJ2-1; the match to TRBD1 covers 10 bases. The V gene end was trimmed by 4 bases and the J gene end by 4 bases; junction bases not matched to a gene: 4. Germline CDR1 LGHNA, CDR2 YSLEER. This CDR3 spans 15 amino acids. In nucleotides, the CDR3 is TGCGCCAGCAGCCTAGGGACAGGGGATTACAATGAGCAGTTCTTC. Its translation is CASSLGTGDYNEQFF.

The J gene is TRBJ2-2, the V gene TRBV9; tentative D call: TRBD2 (6 bases). This CDR3 is built from 12 residues. CDR1 and CDR2 from the germline V gene are SGDLS and YYNGEE. Trimming stripped 2 bases from V and 7 bases from J, with 6 bases between. The CDR3 DNA reads TGTGCCAGCAGCGTGACTAGCGGGGAGCTGTTTTTT. This sequence encodes CASSVTSGELFF.

The chain uses TRBV6-5 and TRBJ1-2; unclear D gene. The CDR3 contains 12 residues. Trimming stripped 5 bases from V and 9 bases from J, with 13 bases between. Looked up from germline, CDR1 is MNHEY and CDR2 is SVGAGI. CDR3 sequence reads: CASSVRLERYTF. CDR3 DNA: TGTGCCAGCAGTGTCAGGCTCGAACGCTACACCTTC.

This clone has only a few counts. V is TRBV2 and J is TRBJ1-1, with 7 bases lining up with TRBD1. Germline V gives CDR1 SNHLY, CDR2 FYNNEI. This CDR3 has 11 residues. J lost 6 bases, V lost 11 bases, and 6 bases had no gene match. Written as DNA, the CDR3 is TGTGCCGGACGACAGGGTTCTGAAGCTTTCTTT. This gives the protein CAGRQGSEAFF.

In its sample, this clone was seen a few times. The chain employs TRBV19 and TRBJ2-5; TRBD2 aligns across 9 bases. Germline values: CDR1 LNHDA, CDR2 SQIVND (reference sequence). The V gene end was trimmed by 0 bases and the J gene end by 2 bases; junction bases not matched to a gene: 4. The CDR3 loop spans 16 amino acids. The CDR3 sequence: CASSIDHSGGQETQYF. CDR3 sequence (DNA): TGTGCCAGTAGTATAGACCATAGCGGGGGTCAAGAGACCCAGTACTTC.

This clone was seen a few times. The V gene is TRBV5-6, the J gene TRBJ2-7, with 12 bases matching TRBD1. Germline V gene lookup returns CDR1 SGHDT and CDR2 YYEEEE. The CDR3 totals 14 residues. The J segment lost 5 bases and the V segment lost 6 bases, leaving 6 bases of the junction unmatched. The CDR3 sequence: CASTGDRGLDEQYF. The CDR3 nucleotides are TGTGCCAGCACCGGGGACAGGGGGCTAGACGAGCAGTACTTC.

The V and J genes are TRBV28 and TRBJ1-2; 7 bases fit TRBD1. CDR1 and CDR2 (germline): MDHEN, SYDVKM. CDR3 length: 13 amino acids. Trimming cost V 8 bases and J 7 bases; bases outside gene matches: 10. The CDR3 is CASRLEGAVGYTF. The CDR3, as DNA: TGTGCCAGCCGACTGGAGGGGGCGGTTGGCTACACCTTC.

Only one count was recorded for this clone. The limits of the CDR3 on the DNA are not certain, so only TCRdb's listed CDR3 is given. The chain is built from TRBV12-1 and TRBJ1-4; the table assigns TRBD1, which was not confirmed against the DNA. TRBV12-1 is tagged as a pseudogene. With termini counted, the CDR3 has 18 amino acids. CDR3 loop: CASSFVGQGAAPNEKLFF.

The V call is TRBV19, the J call TRBJ1-4; D possibly corresponds to TRBD1 (5 bases). The V gene's germline CDR1 is LNHDA and CDR2 SQIVND (reference sequence). CDR3 length: 14 residues. The V gene lost 8 bases and the J gene lost 0 bases, with 10 bases spanning the gap. CDR3 loop: CASSPTATNEKLFF. The CDR3, as DNA: TGTGCCAGTTCTCCGACAGCAACTAATGAAAAACTGTTTTTT.

The chain employs TRBV29-1 and TRBJ1-2; TRBD1 matches 7 bases. The V and J ends lost 6 bases and 0 bases, in that order; junction bases with no gene match: 4. The CDR3 contains 13 residues. Germline CDR1 and CDR2: SQVTM and ANQGSEA. This CDR3 is CSVDRVANYGYTF. As DNA, the CDR3 is TGCAGCGTCGACAGGGTGGCTAACTATGGCTACACCTTC. Supplemented by reference TRBV29-1 and TRBJ1-2, the full variable domain reads SAVISQKPSRDICQRGTSLTIQCQVDSQVTMMFWYRQQPGQSLTLIATANQGSEATYESGFVIDKFPISRPNLTFSTLTVSNMSPEDSSIYLCSVDRVANYGYTFGSGTRLTVV.

CDR3 sequence reads: CSVKDRIDVQAFF. The CDR3 DNA reads as TGCAGCGTGAAGGACAGGATAGACGTCCAAGCTTTCTTT. The genes are TRBV29-1 and TRBJ1-1; 7 bases fit TRBD1. From germline, CDR1 is SQVTM and CDR2 ANQGSEA. This CDR3 region has 13 residues. The V segment lost 6 bases and the J segment 9 bases; nucleotides outside the gene matches: 13.

This clone was found a few times. The chain links TRBV6-4 to TRBJ1-1; maybe TRBD1 (6 bases). The germline V gene encodes CDR1 MRHNA and CDR2 SNTAGT. V lost 3 bases and J 0 bases, leaving 14 bases between the germline ends. This CDR3 is 16 amino acids long. CDR3 DNA sequence: TGTGCCAGCAGTGAAGCGGTGGGGGCGGTGAACACTGAAGCTTTCTTT. It is translated as CASSEAVGAVNTEAFF.

The chain recombines TRBV28 with TRBJ1-6; the match to TRBD1 covers 10 bases. The CDR3 is 17 amino acids. The germline V gene encodes CDR1 MDHEN and CDR2 SYDVKM. V shed 4 bases, J shed 2 bases, and the junction held 5 bases outside the gene matches. CDR3: CASSSNGQGAYNSPLHF. As DNA, the CDR3 is TGTGCCAGCAGTTCAAACGGACAGGGGGCCTATAATTCACCCCTCCACTTT.